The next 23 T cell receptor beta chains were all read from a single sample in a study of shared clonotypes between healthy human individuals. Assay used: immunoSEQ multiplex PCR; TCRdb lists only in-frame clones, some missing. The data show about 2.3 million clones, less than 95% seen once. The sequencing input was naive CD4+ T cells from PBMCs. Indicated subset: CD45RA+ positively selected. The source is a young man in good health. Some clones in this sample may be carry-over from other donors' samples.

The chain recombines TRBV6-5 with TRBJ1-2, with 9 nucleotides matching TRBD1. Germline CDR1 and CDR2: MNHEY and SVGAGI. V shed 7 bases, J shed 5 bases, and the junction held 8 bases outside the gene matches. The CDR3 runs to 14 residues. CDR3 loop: CASTTLGQGYGYTF. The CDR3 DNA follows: TGTGCCAGCACTACCCTGGGACAGGGATATGGCTACACCTTC.

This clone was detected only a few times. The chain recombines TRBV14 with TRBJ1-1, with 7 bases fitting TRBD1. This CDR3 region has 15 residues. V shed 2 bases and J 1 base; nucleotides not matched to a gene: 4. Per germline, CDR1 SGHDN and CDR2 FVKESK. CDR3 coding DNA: TGTGCCAGCAGCCAAATGGCAGGGGGGAACACTGAAGCTTTCTTT. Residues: CASSQMAGGNTEAFF.

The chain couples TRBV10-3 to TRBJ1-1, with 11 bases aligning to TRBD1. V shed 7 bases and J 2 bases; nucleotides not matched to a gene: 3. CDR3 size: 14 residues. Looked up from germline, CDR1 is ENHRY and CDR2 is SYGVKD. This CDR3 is CAITRTGGNTEAFF. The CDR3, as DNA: TGTGCCATCACGCGGACAGGGGGCAACACTGAAGCTTTCTTT.

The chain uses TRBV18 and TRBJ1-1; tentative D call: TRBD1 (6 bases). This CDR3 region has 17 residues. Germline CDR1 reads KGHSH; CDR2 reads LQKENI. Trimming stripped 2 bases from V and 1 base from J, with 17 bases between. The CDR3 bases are TGTGCCAGCTCACCAATCGCCACCGACAGGCCGAACACTGAAGCTTTCTTT. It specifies CASSPIATDRPNTEAFF.

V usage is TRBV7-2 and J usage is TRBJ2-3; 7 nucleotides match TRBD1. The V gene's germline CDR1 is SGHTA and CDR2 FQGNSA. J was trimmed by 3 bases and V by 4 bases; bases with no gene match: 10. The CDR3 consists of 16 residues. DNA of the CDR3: TGTGCCAGCAGCTATGCCGGAACAGGGGTTACAGATACGCAGTATTTT. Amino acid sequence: CASSYAGTGVTDTQYF.

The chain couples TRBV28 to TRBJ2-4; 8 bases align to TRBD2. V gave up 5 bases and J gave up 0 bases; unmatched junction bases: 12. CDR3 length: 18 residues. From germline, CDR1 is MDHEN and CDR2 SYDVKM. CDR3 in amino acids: CASSPIWGAGGAKNIQYF. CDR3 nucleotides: TGTGCCAGCAGTCCAATCTGGGGGGCGGGAGGAGCCAAAAACATTCAGTACTTC.

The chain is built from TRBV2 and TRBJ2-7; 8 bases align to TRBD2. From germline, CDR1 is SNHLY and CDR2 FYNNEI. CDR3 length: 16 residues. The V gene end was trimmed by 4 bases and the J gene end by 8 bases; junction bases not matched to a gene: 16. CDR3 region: CASSAASSGRAGQQYF. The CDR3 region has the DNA TGTGCCAGCAGTGCGGCGTCTAGCGGGCGGGCGGGCCAGCAGTACTTC. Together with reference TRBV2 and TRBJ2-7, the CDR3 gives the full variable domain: EPEVTQTPSHQVTQMGQEVILRCVPISNHLYFYWYRQILGQKVEFLVSFYNNEISEKSEIFDDQFSVERPDGSNFTLKIRSTKLEDSAMYFCASSAASSGRAGQQYFGPGTRLTVT.

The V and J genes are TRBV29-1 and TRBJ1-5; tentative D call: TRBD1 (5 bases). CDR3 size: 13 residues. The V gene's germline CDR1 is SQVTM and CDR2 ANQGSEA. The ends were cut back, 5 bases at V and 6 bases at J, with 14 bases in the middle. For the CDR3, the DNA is TGCAGCGTTATAACAGGTTTCGGTCAGCCCCAGCATTTT. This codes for CSVITGFGQPQHF.

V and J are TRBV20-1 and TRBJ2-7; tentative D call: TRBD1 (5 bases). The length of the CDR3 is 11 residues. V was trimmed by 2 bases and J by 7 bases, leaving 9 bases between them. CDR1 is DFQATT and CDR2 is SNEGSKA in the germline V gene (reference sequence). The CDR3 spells CSARQGREQYF. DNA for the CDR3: TGCAGTGCTAGACAGGGTCGGGAGCAGTACTTC.

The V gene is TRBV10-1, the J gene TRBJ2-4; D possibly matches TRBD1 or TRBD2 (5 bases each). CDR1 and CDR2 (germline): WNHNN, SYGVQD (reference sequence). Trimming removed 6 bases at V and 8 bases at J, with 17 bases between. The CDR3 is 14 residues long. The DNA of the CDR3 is TGCGCCAGCAGCCCCGAGGGGTACGAGGACATTCAGTACTTC. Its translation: CASSPEGYEDIQYF.

The DNA for the CDR3 is TGTGCCAGCACAGTGAGGAGAGGACAGACCTACGAGCAGTACTTC. Amino acids: CASTVRRGQTYEQYF. V gene TRBV6-1 combines with J gene TRBJ2-7; D might be TRBD1 (6 bases). Germline V lookup: CDR1 MNHNS, CDR2 SASEGT. Trimming left V 7 bases short and J 2 bases short, with 18 bases between. This CDR3 comprises 15 residues.

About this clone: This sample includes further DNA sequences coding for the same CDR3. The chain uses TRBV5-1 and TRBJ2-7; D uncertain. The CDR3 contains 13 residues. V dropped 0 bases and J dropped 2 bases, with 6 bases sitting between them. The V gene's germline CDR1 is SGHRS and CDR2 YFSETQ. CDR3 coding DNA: TGCGCCAGCAGCTTGGATGGTACCTACGAGCAGTACTTC. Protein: CASSLDGTYEQYF.

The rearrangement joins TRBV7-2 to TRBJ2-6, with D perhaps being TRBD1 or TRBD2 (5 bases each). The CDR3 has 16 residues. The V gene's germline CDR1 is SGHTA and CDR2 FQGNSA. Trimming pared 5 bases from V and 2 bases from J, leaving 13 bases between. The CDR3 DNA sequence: TGTGCCAGCAGCCAGACTCTGGGGGCTGGGGCCAACGTCCTGACTTTC. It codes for CASSQTLGAGANVLTF.

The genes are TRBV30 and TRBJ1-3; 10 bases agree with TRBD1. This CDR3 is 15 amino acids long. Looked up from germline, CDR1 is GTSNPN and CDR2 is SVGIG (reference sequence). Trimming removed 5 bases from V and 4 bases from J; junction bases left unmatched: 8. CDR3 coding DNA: TGTGCCTGGGATCGGGACAGGGGATACGGAAACACCATATATTTT. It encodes CAWDRDRGYGNTIYF.

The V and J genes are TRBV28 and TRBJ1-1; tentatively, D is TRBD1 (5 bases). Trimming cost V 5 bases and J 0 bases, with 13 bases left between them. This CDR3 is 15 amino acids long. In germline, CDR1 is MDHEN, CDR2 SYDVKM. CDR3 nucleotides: TGTGCCAGCAGTCAAGGCGGGGGTCTGAACACTGAAGCTTTCTTT. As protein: CASSQGGGLNTEAFF.

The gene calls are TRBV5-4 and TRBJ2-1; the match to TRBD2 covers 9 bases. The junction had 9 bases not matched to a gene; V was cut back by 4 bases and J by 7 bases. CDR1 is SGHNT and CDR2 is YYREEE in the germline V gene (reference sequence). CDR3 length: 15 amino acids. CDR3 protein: CASSAPGLAANEQFF. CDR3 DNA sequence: TGTGCCAGCAGCGCCCCGGGACTAGCAGCTAATGAGCAGTTCTTC.

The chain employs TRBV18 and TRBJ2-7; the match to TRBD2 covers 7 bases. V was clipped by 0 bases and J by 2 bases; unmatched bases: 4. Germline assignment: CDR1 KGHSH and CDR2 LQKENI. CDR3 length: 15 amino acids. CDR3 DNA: TGTGCCAGCTCACCACCGAGCGGGGAGACCTACGAGCAGTACTTC. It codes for CASSPPSGETYEQYF.

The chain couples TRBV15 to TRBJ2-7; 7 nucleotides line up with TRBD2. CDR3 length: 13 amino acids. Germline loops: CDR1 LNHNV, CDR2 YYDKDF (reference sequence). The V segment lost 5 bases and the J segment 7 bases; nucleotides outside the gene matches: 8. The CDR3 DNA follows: TGTGCCACCAGCCCGCGGGACTACCTGGAGCAGTACTTC. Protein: CATSPRDYLEQYF.

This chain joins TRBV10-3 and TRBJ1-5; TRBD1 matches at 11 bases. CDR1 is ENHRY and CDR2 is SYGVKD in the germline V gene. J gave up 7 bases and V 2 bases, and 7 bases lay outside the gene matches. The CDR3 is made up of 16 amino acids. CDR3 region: CAISEPGQGAHQPQHF. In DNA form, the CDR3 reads TGTGCCATCAGTGAGCCCGGACAGGGGGCGCACCAGCCCCAGCATTTT.

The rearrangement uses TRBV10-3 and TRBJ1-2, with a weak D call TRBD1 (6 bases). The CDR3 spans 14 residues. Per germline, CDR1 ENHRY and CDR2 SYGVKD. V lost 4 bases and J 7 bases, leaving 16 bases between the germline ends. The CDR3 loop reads CAISGGGAPSGYTF. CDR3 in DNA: TGTGCCATCAGTGGAGGGGGGGCGCCGTCTGGCTACACCTTC.

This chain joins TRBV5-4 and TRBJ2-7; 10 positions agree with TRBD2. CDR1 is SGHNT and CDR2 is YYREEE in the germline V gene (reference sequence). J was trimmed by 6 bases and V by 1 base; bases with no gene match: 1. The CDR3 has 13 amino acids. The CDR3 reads CASSLTSGVEQYF. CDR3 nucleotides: TGTGCCAGCAGCTTGACTAGCGGGGTCGAGCAGTACTTC.

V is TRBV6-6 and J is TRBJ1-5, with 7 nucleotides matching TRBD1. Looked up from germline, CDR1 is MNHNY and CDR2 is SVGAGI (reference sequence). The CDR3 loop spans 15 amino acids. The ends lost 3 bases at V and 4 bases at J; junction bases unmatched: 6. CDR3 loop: CASSYQGQRNQPQHF. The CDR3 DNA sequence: TGTGCCAGCAGTTATCAGGGACAGCGAAATCAGCCCCAGCATTTT.

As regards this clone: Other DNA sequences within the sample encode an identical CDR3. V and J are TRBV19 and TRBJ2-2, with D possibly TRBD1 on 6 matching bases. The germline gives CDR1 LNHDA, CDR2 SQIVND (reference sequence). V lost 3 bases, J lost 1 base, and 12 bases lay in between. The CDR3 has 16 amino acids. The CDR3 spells CASSIIGRGNTGELFF. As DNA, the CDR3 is TGTGCCAGTAGTATTATAGGCAGGGGGAACACCGGGGAGCTGTTTTTT.